This T cell receptor beta chain was profiled in a study of blood T cell repertoires in COVID-19. Study-level background: There were acute and convalescent COVID-19 samples, and they came from the United States, Italy and Spain.

In the original processing: Estimated nucleated cell counts came from reference gene primer amplification. Data came from immunoSEQ multiplex PCR; TCRdb stores just in-frame clones and leaves some out. From that table come the V and J calls and clone size; the DNA was used to work out D and trimming. Of 90,000 to 150,000 clones in the sample, roughly 87% were seen once. Germline V gene sequence: CDR1 MGHRA, CDR2 YSYEKL. Trimming pared 0 bases from V and 3 bases from J, leaving 12 bases between. CDR3 length: 16 residues. The sequencing input was peripheral blood. The source is a man aged 80 or over with acute or convalescent COVID-19. The rearrangement uses TRBV4-1 and TRBJ2-4, with a weak D call TRBD2 (5 bases). The CDR3 region has the DNA TGCGCCAGCAGCCAAGATGAGCGTCGGGGCAAAAACATTCAGTACTTC. The encoded protein is CASSQDERRGKNIQYF.